This record covers a single TCR beta chain. In the authors' workflow: Estimation of nucleated cell counts was performed using reference gene primer amplification. Using immunoSEQ multiplex PCR, the repertoire was profiled, and TCRdb retains in-frame clones only, with some absent. V and J calls and clone size are given by that table; D and trimming were obtained from the DNA. The repertoire includes roughly 210,000 clones, roughly 90% of them detected once, and approximately 1.7% sits in the top ten. The data belong to a study of blood T cell repertoires in COVID-19. Overall study: COVID-19 samples, acute and convalescent, were from the United States, Italy and Spain. PBMCs, B-cell-depleted T cells, or T cells provided the cDNA or gDNA that made up the material.

V was clipped by 0 bases and J by 7 bases, with 19 bases between them. This CDR3 is 17 amino acids long. Germline V gives CDR1 SNHLY, CDR2 FYNNEI. This chain uses TRBV2 with TRBJ2-1; tentative D call: TRBD2 (6 bases). Sequencing was carried out using peripheral blood. This receptor was taken from a man between 65 and 85 years old with acute or convalescent COVID-19. CDR3 nucleotides: TGTGCCAGCAGTGAAGCGGGAGGAGCGGGTCCCCTTAATGAGCAGTTCTTC. Translation gives CASSEAGGAGPLNEQFF.